The entry below gives a single T cell receptor beta chain sequence along with its context. The method was immunoSEQ multiplex PCR; TCRdb's version includes in-frame clones alone and lacks a portion of them. The sample shows about 27,000 clones, 60% to 80% of them seen only once. The entry originates in a study of T cell clonotyping in hematopoietic cell transplantation. Per the germline V gene, CDR1 is MNHNY and CDR2 is SVGAGI (reference sequence). The CDR3 spans 14 residues. V was pared by 2 bases and J by 4 bases, with 12 bases between. Time point noted: recipient sample about 28 days before transplant, after cytoreduction.

The sample consisted of peripheral blood mononuclear cells, taken before stem cell transplant. The receptor's source is a man aged 50 to 60 with myelodysplastic syndrome. Some clones in this sample may be carry-over from other donors' samples. The rearrangement uses TRBV6-6 and TRBJ2-7; tentatively, D is TRBD1 or TRBD2 (5 bases each). CDR3 loop: CASSYRRDGYEQYF. The CDR3 DNA is TGTGCCAGCAGTTACCGTCGGGACGGGTACGAGCAGTACTTC.